This is a list of T cell receptor beta chains from one sample in a study of T cells in Graves' hyperthyroidism and ophthalmopathy. TCRdb ran MiXCR on the multiplex PCR reads and lists one entry per CDR3 protein. Of 300,000 to 450,000 distinct CDR3 sequences listed, roughly 20% are singletons. Sequencing was done on a sample of blood. Receptor source: a woman aged 40 to 49 with Graves' ophthalmopathy. CDR3s include the opening cysteine and the closing phenylalanine or tryptophan. A D gene is named only where the DNA matches it firmly. Only some rows state a clone size, as once, few, many or a class for expanded clones.

j_call d_call v_call clone_size cdr3_nt cdr3_aa
TRBJ2-2 TRBD1 TRBV6-2/TRBV6-3 . TGTGCCAGCAGTTATAAGACAGGGGAGTACCGAATTGCGAACACCGGGGAGCTGTTTTTT CASSYKTGEYRIANTGELFF
TRBJ2-7 TRBD1 TRBV27 many TGTGCCAGCAGCCCCGGACAGGGCAACACCTACGAGCAGTACTTC CASSPGQGNTYEQYF
TRBJ2-5 . TRBV2 many TGTGCCAGCAGTGAAGTCCGGGTGAGGGCCCAGTACTTC CASSEVRVRAQYF
TRBJ1-3 . TRBV11-2 many TGTGCCAGCAGACCGGACAGACCTGGAAACACCATATATTTT CASRPDRPGNTIYF
TRBJ2-5 . TRBV3-1 many TGTGCCAGCAGCCAAGTTAGGGCATACGAGACCCAGTACTTC CASSQVRAYETQYF
TRBJ2-2 TRBD1 TRBV28 many TGTGCCAGCAGTTTCCGACAGGGAATATCCGGGGAGCTGTTTTTT CASSFRQGISGELFF
TRBJ2-7 . TRBV27 many TGTGCCAGCAGCCCCAGGGGCCCCTACGAGCAGTACTTC CASSPRGPYEQYF
TRBJ2-7 TRBD2 TRBV7-9 many TGTGCCAGCAGCCCCGGGACTATCTCCTACGAGCAGTACTTC CASSPGTISYEQYF
TRBJ1-2 TRBD1 TRBV12-3/TRBV12-4 few TGTGCCAGCACCCGGACAGGCACCTATGGCTACACCTTC CASTRTGTYGYTF
TRBJ2-5 . TRBV20-1 many TGCAGTGCTAGCGGGAGAGAGACCCAGTACTTC CSASGRETQYF
TRBJ2-2 TRBD2 TRBV6-1 many TGTGCCAGCAGTATTTGGACTAGCGGGATCACCGGGGAGCTGTTTTTT CASSIWTSGITGELFF
TRBJ2-5 . TRBV6-2/TRBV6-3 few TGTGCCAGCACCATCAGGCGGGGAGAGACCCAGTACTTC CASTIRRGETQYF
TRBJ1-5 . TRBV19 many TGTGCCAGTAGTGTTACCCGGATCACTAAGGGTCAGCCCCAGCATTTT CASSVTRITKGQPQHF
TRBJ2-2 . TRBV7-2 . TGTGCCAGCAGCCCGCAGTGGGGTGGCACCGGGGAGCTGTTTTTT CASSPQWGGTGELFF
TRBJ2-5 TRBD2 TRBV15 many TGTGCCACCAGCAGAGATCAGGGAGGGGTCCTAGAGACCCAGTACTTC CATSRDQGGVLETQYF
TRBJ2-5 TRBD1 TRBV3-1 many TGTGCCAGCAGCCCGACAGGGGATGTAAAGACCCAGTACTTC CASSPTGDVKTQYF
TRBJ2-2 TRBD2 TRBV2 many TGTGCCAGCGTCCAGCGGGAGGGCGGCGGGGAGCTGTTTTTT CASVQREGGGELFF
TRBJ2-7 . TRBV6-1 many TGTGCCAGCAGTGAACCCGAAGGTTACGAGCAGTACTTC CASSEPEGYEQYF
TRBJ1-3 . TRBV6-1 many TGTGCCAGCAGTCAAGGACTGCTCTCTGGAAACACCATATATTTT CASSQGLLSGNTIYF
TRBJ1-2 TRBD1 TRBV4-1 many TGCGCCAGCAGCCTGACAGGGACTGAAAACTATGGCTACACCTTC CASSLTGTENYGYTF